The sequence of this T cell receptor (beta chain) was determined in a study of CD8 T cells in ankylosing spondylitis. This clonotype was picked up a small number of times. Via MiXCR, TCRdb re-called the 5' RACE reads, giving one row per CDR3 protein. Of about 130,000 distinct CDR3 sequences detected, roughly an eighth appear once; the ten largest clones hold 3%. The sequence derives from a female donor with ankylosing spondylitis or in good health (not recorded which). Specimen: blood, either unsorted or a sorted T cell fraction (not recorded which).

CDR3: CSARETGNSNQPQHF. CDR3 sequence (DNA): TGCAGTGCGCGAGAAACAGGGAATAGCAATCAGCCCCAGCATTTT. This chain uses TRBV20-1 with TRBJ1-5; tentatively, D is TRBD1 (6 bases). CDR3 length: 15 residues. V lost 6 bases and J 0 bases, leaving 15 bases between the germline ends. In germline, CDR1 is DFQATT, CDR2 SNEGSKA (reference sequence).